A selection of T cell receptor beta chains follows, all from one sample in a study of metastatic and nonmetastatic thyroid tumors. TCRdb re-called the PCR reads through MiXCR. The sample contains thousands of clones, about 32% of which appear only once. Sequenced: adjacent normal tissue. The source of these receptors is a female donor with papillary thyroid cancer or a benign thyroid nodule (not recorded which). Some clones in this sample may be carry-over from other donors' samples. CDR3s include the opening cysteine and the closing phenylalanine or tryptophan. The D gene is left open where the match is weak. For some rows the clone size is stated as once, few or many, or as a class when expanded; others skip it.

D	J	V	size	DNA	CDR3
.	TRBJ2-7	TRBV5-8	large	TGTGCCAGCAGCTTTGGAGGGAAGGGCTACGAGCAGTACTTC	CASSFGGKGYEQYF
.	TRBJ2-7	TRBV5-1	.	TGCGCCAGCAGCTTGGGTGGGGGGCTCTACGAGCAGTACTTC	CASSLGGGLYEQYF
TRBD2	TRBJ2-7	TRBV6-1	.	TGTGCCAGCAGTTTGACTAGCGGGAGCTCCTACGAGCAGTACTTC	CASSLTSGSSYEQYF
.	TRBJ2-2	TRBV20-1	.	TGCAGTGCGTGGGAGAGGAGCGGGGAGCTGTTTTTT	CSAWERSGELFF
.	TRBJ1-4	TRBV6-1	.	TGTGCCAGCAGTCTGTCCCCCCGACAGTCCTATGAAAAACTGTTTTTT	CASSLSPRQSYEKLFF
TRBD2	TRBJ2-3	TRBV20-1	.	TGCAGTGCTAGAGTTGACGGGAGGGTGGGCACAGATACGCAGTATTTT	CSARVDGRVGTDTQYF
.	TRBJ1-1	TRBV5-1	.	TGCGCCAGCAGCGGTGGTAGCGCTGAAGCTTTCTTT	CASSGGSAEAFF
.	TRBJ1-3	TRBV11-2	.	TGTGCCAGCAGCTTAGATGCCGGAAACACCATATATTTT	CASSLDAGNTIYF
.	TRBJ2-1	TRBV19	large	TGTGCCAGCCACGGCCTTGGGTTCTACAATGAGCAGTTCTTC	CASHGLGFYNEQFF
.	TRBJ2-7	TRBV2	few	TGTGCCAGCAGTTCCCTTTACGAGCAGTACTTC	CASSSLYEQYF
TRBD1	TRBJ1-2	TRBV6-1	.	TGTGCCAGCAGTAATATGGGACAGGGGCGCCGTGGGGGCTACACCTTC	CASSNMGQGRRGGYTF
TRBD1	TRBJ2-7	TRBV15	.	TGTGCCACCAGCAGAGAACACAGGGGTTACGAGCAGTACTTC	CATSREHRGYEQYF
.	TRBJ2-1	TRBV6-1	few	TGTGCCAGCAGGTTCGGCCTTGAGCAGTTCTTC	CASRFGLEQFF
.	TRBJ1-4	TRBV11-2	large	TGTGCCAGCAGCTTAGAGGAAAAACTGTTTTTT	CASSLEEKLFF
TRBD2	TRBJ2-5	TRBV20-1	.	TGCAGTGCTAGACGCATACTAGCGGAGATCCAAGAGACCCAGTACTTC	CSARRILAEIQETQYF
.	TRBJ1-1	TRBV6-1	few	TGTGCCAGCCTCGCATCCCAGAACACTGAAGCTTTCTTT	CASLASQNTEAFF
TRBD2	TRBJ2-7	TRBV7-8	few	TGTGCCAGCAGCTTTCTAGCGGGAGAAGCCTCATACGAGCAGTACTTC	CASSFLAGEASYEQYF
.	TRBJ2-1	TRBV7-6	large	TGTGCCAGCAGCTTGATCGGATCCAATGAGCAGTTCTTC	CASSLIGSNEQFF